These T cell receptor beta chains were read from a single sample in a study of identical twins. TCRdb ran MiXCR on the 5' RACE reads and lists one entry per CDR3 protein. The data contain 470,000 or so distinct CDR3 sequences, roughly 24% of them singletons. The same data also went into a second study, on T cells expressing NK-cell markers.

Sequenced: CD4+ T cells sorted from blood. The source is a woman aged 18-29 years in good health. CDR3s include the opening cysteine and the closing phenylalanine or tryptophan. A row's size may be missing; if present it is once, few, many or a size class.

size,V,J,CDR3
-,TRBV7-2,TRBJ2-1,CASSTRTGGSYNEQFF
-,TRBV6-8,TRBJ2-1,CASTDLCGEQFF
few,TRBV12-3/TRBV12-4,TRBJ2-5,CASRLTHGTGRETQYF
-,TRBV12-3/TRBV12-4,TRBJ2-5,CASSASQETQYF
-,TRBV10-3,TRBJ1-1,CAISGPGPGTEAFF
-,TRBV4-3,TRBJ2-3,CASSQVSGSTDTQYF
few,TRBV6-2/TRBV6-3,TRBJ2-2,CASRRTGIDTGELFF
-,TRBV5-1,TRBJ2-1,CASSLGVHRGDEQFF
-,TRBV3-1,TRBJ1-5,CASSQAGTDGQPQHF
-,TRBV6-2/TRBV6-3,TRBJ1-2,CASSPLGPVGYGYTF
-,TRBV7-2,TRBJ2-2,CASSPEPTATGELFF
few,TRBV5-4,TRBJ2-1,CASTWQGTGGRNEQFF
-,TRBV28,TRBJ2-3,CASENGAEGRDTQYF
once,TRBV11-2,TRBJ2-3,CASSSLPRLAGGADTQYF
-,TRBV24-1,TRBJ2-1,CATSDLREQFF
few,TRBV5-6,TRBJ2-6,CASSLYGSGANVLTF
-,TRBV12-3/TRBV12-4,TRBJ1-4,CASTSASNEKLFF
few,TRBV24-1,TRBJ2-3,CATSDPGGADTQYF
-,TRBV6-1,TRBJ2-7,CASSEGGGGAAYEQYF
few,TRBV6-5,TRBJ2-5,CASSYTGDRFQETQYF
-,TRBV14,TRBJ2-7,CASSRLTNTAPYEQHF
-,TRBV18,TRBJ2-7,CASSPQGTVSSYEQYF
few,TRBV29-1,TRBJ2-7,CSVAGTLSYEQYF
-,TRBV2,TRBJ2-2,CASSVLAGGTGELFF
few,TRBV12-3/TRBV12-4,TRBJ1-2,CASSSSTGSKGYTF
few,TRBV20-1,TRBJ2-7,CSAGGGTGVPEQYF
-,TRBV15,TRBJ2-7,CATSRDRFEQYF
-,TRBV5-1,TRBJ2-2,CASSSRTSDTGELVF
-,TRBV29-1,TRBJ2-1,CSVLGDRAYNEQFF
few,TRBV20-1,TRBJ1-1,CSARRQGLTEAFF
once,TRBV25-1,TRBJ2-3,CASSLILAGTDTQYF
few,TRBV24-1,TRBJ2-1,CATSDRGSRQDEQFF
few,TRBV20-1,TRBJ1-2,CSAGPGRAHYGYTF
few,TRBV2,TRBJ2-7,CASNPEGSGQYF
few,TRBV6-1,TRBJ2-1,CASSSSGWSTNEQFF
few,TRBV29-1,TRBJ2-4,CSVVVPAKNIQYF
-,TRBV21-1,TRBJ2-1,CASSKGRGPQLKYNEQFF
few,TRBV15,TRBJ1-2,CATSRDKANYGYTF
-,TRBV14,TRBJ2-7,CASSLGLADEQYF
many,TRBV2,TRBJ2-7,CASQNNRDSEVAYF
few,TRBV9,TRBJ1-2,CASSPTPNYGYTF
-,TRBV18,TRBJ2-1,CASSRLAGELNEQFF
once,TRBV20-1,TRBJ2-1,CSAITRDRVGNEQFF
-,TRBV15,TRBJ2-3,CATSRDGLKSGDVPDTQYF
-,TRBV12-3/TRBV12-4,TRBJ1-3,CASRDRDSSGNTIYF
-,TRBV5-6,TRBJ2-3,CASSLAWRSTDTQYF
-,TRBV5-5,TRBJ1-2,CASSLRAAGLNYGYTF
-,TRBV20-1,TRBJ1-3,CSPRGGLGTIYF
-,TRBV10-3,TRBJ1-2,CAIRDLWGYTF
few,TRBV5-1,TRBJ1-1,CASSYVRSAGTEAFF
once,TRBV3-1,TRBJ2-7,CASSPQSMRGTSYEQYF
many,TRBV7-9,TRBJ1-1,CASSPRGGAEAFF
-,TRBV29-1,TRBJ2-1,CSVAHNEQFF
-,TRBV20-1,TRBJ2-5,CSARGYTAFQETQYF
few,TRBV24-1,TRBJ2-3,CATSDHSGGGADTQYF
-,TRBV10-2,TRBJ2-1,CASTPRGGIRYNEQFF
-,TRBV5-1,TRBJ2-7,CASSSKALGAGDPYEQYF
-,TRBV20-1,TRBJ2-7,CSAEPGLSTYEQYF
-,TRBV20-1,TRBJ2-1,CSADGAGIRYEQFF
few,TRBV12-3/TRBV12-4,TRBJ2-1,CASSFDLGRDEQFF